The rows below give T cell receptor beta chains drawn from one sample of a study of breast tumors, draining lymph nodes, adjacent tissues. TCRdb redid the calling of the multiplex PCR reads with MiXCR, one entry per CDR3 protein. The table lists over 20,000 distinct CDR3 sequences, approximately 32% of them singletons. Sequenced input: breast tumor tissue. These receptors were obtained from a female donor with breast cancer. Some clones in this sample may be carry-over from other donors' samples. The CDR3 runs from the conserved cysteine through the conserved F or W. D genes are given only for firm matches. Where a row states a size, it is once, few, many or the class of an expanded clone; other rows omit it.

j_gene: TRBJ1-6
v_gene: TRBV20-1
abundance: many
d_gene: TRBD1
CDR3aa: CSARAGQGNSPLHF
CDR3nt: TGCAGTGCTAGAGCGGGACAGGGGAATTCACCCCTCCACTTT

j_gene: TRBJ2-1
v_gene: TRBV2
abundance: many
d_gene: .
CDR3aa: CASSENGPQGNNEQFF
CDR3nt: TGTGCCAGCAGTGAAAACGGGCCTCAGGGGAACAATGAGCAGTTCTTC

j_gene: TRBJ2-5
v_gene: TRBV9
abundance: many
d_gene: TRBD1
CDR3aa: CASSDEGQSYQETQYF
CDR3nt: TGTGCCAGCAGCGACGAGGGACAGAGCTACCAAGAGACCCAGTACTTC

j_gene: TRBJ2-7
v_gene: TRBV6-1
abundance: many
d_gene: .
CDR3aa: CASSEAEVREQYF
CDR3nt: TGTGCCAGCAGTGAAGCAGAGGTTCGCGAGCAGTACTTC

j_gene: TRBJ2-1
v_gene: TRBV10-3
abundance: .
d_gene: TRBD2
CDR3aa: CAIAGDNYNEQFF
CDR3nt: TGTGCCATCGCGGGAGACAACTACAATGAGCAGTTCTTC

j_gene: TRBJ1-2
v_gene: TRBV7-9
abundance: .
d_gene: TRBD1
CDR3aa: CASSTPTGGYGYTF
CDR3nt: TGTGCCAGCAGCACCCCGACAGGGGGCTATGGCTACACCTTC

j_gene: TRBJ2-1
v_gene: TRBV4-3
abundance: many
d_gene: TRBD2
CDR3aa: CASSSSGRALQFF
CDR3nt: TGCGCCAGCAGCAGTAGCGGGAGGGCTTTGCAGTTCTTC

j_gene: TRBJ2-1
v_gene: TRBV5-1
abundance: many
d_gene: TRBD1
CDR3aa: CASRNMGQGVDEQFF
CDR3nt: TGCGCCAGCAGGAATATGGGACAGGGGGTTGATGAGCAGTTCTTC

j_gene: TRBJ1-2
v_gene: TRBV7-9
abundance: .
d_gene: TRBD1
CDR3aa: CASSSEGTAYNYGYTF
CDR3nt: TGTGCCAGCAGCTCGGAAGGGACAGCTTATAACTATGGCTACACCTTC

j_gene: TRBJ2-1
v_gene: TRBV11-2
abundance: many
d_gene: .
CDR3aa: CASSFQGNEQFF
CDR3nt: TGTGCCAGCAGCTTCCAGGGGAATGAGCAGTTCTTC

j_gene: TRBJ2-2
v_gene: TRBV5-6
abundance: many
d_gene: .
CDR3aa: CASSRLGGENTGELFF
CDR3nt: TGTGCCAGCAGCCGCCTTGGGGGCGAGAACACCGGGGAGCTGTTTTTT

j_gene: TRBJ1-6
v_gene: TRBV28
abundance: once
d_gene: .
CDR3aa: CASSTGPLANSPLHF
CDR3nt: TGTGCCAGCAGTACCGGGCCCCTGGCCAATTCACCCCTCCACTTT

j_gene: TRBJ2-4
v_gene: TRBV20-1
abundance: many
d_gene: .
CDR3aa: CSARVESGARTKNIQYF
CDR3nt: TGCAGTGCTAGAGTCGAGTCGGGGGCGAGGACCAAAAACATTCAGTACTTC

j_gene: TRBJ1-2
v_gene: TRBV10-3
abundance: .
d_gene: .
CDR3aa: CAISDGGGGVGGYTF
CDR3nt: TGTGCCATCAGTGATGGAGGAGGAGGGGTTGGTGGCTACACCTTC

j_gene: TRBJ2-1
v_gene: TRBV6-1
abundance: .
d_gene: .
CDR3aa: CASGRDEQFF
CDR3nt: TGTGCCAGCGGCAGGGATGAGCAGTTCTTC

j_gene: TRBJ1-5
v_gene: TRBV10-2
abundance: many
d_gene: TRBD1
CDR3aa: CASNRTGHAYQPQHF
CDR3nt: TGCGCCAGCAATCGGACAGGCCATGCCTATCAGCCCCAGCATTTT

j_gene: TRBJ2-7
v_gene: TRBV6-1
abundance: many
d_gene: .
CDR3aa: CASSRQNVNDEQYF
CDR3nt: TGTGCCAGCAGCAGACAGAACGTTAACGACGAGCAGTACTTC

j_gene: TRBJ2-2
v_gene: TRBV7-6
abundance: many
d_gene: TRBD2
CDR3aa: CASSGTSGRTGELFF
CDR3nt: TGTGCCAGCAGCGGGACTAGCGGGAGGACCGGGGAGCTGTTTTTT

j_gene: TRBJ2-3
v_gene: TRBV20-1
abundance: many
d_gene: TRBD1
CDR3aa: CSAPRDRGLGTQYF
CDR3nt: TGCAGTGCCCCTCGGGACAGGGGGCTGGGTACGCAGTATTTT

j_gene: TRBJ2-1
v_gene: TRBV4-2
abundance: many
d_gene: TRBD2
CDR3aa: CASSQDRTSRNEQFF
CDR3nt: TGTGCCAGCAGCCAAGATCGGACTAGTCGCAATGAGCAGTTCTTC

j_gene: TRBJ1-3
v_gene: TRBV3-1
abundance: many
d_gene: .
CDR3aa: CASSQAGAGVLGNTIYF
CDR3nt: TGTGCCAGCAGCCAAGCCGGGGCCGGGGTGTTGGGAAACACCATATATTTT

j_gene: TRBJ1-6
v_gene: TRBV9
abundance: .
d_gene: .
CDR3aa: CASSVEGEYNSPLHF
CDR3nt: TGTGCCAGCAGCGTAGAAGGGGAGTATAATTCACCCCTCCACTTT

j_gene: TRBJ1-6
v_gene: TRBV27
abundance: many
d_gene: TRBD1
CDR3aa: CASSFRGSLQGGTLHF
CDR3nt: TGTGCCAGCAGTTTTCGAGGCTCCTTACAGGGGGGGACCCTCCACTTT

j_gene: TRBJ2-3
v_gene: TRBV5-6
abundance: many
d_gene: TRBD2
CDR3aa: CASSGTSLTDTQYF
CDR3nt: TGTGCCAGCAGCGGGACTAGCCTCACAGATACGCAGTATTTT

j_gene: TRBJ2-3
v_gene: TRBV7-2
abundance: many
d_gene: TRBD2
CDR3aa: CASSLTVPLLAGGATDTQYF
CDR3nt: TGTGCCAGCAGCTTAACCGTCCCCCTTCTAGCGGGGGGGGCGACAGATACGCAGTATTTT

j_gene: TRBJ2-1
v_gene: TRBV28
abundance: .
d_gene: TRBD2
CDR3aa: CASRLAGGPGEQFF
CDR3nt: TGTGCCAGCAGACTAGCGGGAGGGCCCGGTGAGCAGTTCTTC

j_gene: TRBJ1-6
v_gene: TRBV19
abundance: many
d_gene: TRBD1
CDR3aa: CASRQGADNSPLHF
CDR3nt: TGTGCCAGCAGACAGGGGGCCGATAATTCACCCCTCCACTTT

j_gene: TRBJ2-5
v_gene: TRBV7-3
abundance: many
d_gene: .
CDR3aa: CASSLTNRPQETQYF
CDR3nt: TGTGCCAGCAGCTTAACGAACAGGCCCCAAGAGACCCAGTACTTC

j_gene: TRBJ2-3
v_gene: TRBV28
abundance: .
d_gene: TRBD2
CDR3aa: CASSLPGTSGSKTDTQYF
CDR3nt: TGTGCCAGCAGTTTACCCGGGACTAGCGGGAGCAAGACAGATACGCAGTATTTT

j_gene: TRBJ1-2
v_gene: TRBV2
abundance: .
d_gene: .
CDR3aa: CASSRANYGYTF
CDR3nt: TGTGCCAGCAGTAGGGCTAACTATGGCTACACCTTC

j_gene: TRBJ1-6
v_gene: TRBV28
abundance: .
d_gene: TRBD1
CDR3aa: CASSLWVGDRVYNSPLHF
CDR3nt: TGTGCCAGCAGTTTATGGGTCGGGGACAGGGTCTATAATTCACCCCTCCACTTT

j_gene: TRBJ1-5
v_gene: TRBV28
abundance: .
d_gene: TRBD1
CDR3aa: CASSFWGQGYSNQPQHF
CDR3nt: TGTGCCAGCAGTTTTTGGGGACAGGGCTATAGCAATCAGCCCCAGCATTTT

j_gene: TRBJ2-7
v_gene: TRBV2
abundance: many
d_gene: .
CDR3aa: CASSESRVLSYEQYF
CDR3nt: TGTGCCAGCAGTGAATCCAGGGTTCTTTCCTACGAGCAGTACTTC

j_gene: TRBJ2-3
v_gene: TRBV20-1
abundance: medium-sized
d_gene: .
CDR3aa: CSGLDSRGLSTDTQYF
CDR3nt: TGCAGTGGCCTAGACTCTAGGGGCCTTTCCACAGATACGCAGTATTTT

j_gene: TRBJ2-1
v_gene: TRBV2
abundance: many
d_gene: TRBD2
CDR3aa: CASSEQREGPNEQFF
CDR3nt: TGTGCCAGCAGTGAACAGCGGGAGGGCCCCAATGAGCAGTTCTTC

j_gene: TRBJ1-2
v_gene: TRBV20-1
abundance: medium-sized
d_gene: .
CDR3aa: CSASRGENYGYTF
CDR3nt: TGCAGTGCTAGCCGAGGGGAGAACTATGGCTACACCTTC

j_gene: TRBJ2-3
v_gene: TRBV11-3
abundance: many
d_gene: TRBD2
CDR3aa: CASSLTSGFGADTQYF
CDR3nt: TGTGCCAGCAGCTTAACTAGCGGGTTTGGTGCAGATACGCAGTATTTT

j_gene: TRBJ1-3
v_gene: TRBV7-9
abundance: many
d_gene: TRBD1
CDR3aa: CASSLGGTDPGNTIYF
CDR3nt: TGTGCCAGCAGCTTAGGAGGGACAGATCCTGGAAACACCATATATTTT

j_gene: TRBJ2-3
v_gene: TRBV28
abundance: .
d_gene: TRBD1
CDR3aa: CASSLLGQGTDTQYF
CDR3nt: TGTGCCAGCAGTTTACTCGGACAGGGAACAGATACGCAGTATTTT

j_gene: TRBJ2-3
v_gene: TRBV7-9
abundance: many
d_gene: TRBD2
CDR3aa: CASSIAGGRASDTQYF
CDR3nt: TGTGCCAGCAGCATTGCAGGCGGGAGGGCCTCGGATACGCAGTATTTT

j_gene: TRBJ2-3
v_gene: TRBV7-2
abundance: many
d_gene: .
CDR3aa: CASSLVPQGADTQYF
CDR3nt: TGTGCCAGCAGCTTAGTCCCCCAGGGAGCAGATACGCAGTATTTT

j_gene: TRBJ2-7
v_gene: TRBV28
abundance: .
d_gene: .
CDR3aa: CAGSFEWQREQYF
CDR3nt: TGTGCCGGCAGTTTCGAGTGGCAGAGGGAGCAGTACTTC

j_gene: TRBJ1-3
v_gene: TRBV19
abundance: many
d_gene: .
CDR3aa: CASSPTASSGNTIYF
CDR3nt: TGTGCCAGTAGCCCGACGGCTAGCTCTGGAAACACCATATATTTT

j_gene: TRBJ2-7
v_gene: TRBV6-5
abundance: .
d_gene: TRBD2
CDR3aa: CASSYSPSGSYEQYF
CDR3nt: TGTGCCAGCAGTTACTCTCCTAGCGGGAGCTACGAGCAGTACTTC

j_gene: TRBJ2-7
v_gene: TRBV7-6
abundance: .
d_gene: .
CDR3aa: CASSLGGRNYEQYF
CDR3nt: TGTGCCAGCAGCTTAGGGGGCAGAAACTACGAGCAGTACTTC

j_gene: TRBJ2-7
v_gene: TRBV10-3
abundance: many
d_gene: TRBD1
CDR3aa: CAISERMGQTITARHEQYF
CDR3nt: TGTGCCATCAGTGAGAGAATGGGACAGACCATAACGGCTAGGCACGAGCAGTACTTC

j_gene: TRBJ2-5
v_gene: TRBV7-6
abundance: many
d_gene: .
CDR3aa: CASSLETQYF
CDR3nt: TGTGCCAGCAGCTTGGAGACCCAGTACTTC

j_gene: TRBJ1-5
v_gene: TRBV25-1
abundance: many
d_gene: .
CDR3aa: CASSERKRDGYNQPQHF
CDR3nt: TGTGCCAGCAGTGAACGGAAACGGGACGGATACAATCAGCCCCAGCATTTT

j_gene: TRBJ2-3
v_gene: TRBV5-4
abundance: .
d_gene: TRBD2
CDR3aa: CASSPGLAGGITDTQYF
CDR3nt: TGTGCCAGCAGCCCGGGACTAGCGGGAGGGATCACAGATACGCAGTATTTT

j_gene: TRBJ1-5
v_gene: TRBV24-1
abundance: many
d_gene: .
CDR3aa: CATSAPPRQDSNQPQHF
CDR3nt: TGTGCCACCAGTGCACCTCCCCGACAGGATAGCAATCAGCCCCAGCATTTT

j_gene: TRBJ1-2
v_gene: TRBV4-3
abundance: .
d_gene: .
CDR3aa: CASSQELTVSDYGYTF
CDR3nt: TGCGCCAGCAGCCAAGAGTTAACAGTGTCTGACTATGGCTACACTTTC

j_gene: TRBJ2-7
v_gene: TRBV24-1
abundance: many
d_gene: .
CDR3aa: CATSTGYEQYF
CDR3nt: TGTGCCACCAGTACAGGCTACGAGCAGTACTTC

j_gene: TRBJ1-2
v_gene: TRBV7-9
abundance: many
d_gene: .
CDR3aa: CASSSPWDLQAYGYTF
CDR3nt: TGTGCCAGCAGCTCCCCTTGGGACCTCCAAGCCTATGGCTACACCTTC

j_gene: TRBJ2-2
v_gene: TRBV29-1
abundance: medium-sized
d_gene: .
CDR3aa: CSVVGGANTGELFF
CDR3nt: TGCAGCGTTGTAGGGGGTGCGAACACCGGGGAGCTGTTTTTT

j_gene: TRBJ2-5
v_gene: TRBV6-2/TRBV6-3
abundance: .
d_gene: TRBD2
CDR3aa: CASSWGLRETQYF
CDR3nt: TGTGCCAGCAGCTGGGGACTACGGGAGACCCAGTACTTC

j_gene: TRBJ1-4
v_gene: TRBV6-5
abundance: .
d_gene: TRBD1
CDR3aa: CASSYGTGREKLFF
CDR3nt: TGTGCCAGCAGTTACGGGACAGGGCGTGAAAAACTGTTTTTT